A single sample is the source of the 28 T cell receptor beta chains below, sequenced in a study of blood T cell repertoires in COVID-19. The method was immunoSEQ multiplex PCR; TCRdb's version includes in-frame clones alone and lacks a portion of them. This sample has around 200,000 clones, with roughly 80% found just once. Sequencing was done on a sample of peripheral blood. These receptors all stem from a woman aged 40 to 49 with acute or convalescent COVID-19.

The chain uses TRBV15 and TRBJ1-4; possible D gene TRBD1, 6 bases. V was trimmed by 1 base and J by 8 bases, leaving 14 bases between them. The CDR3 spans 15 residues. Germline V gene data show CDR1 as LNHNV and CDR2 as YYDKDF (reference sequence). The CDR3 loop reads CATSRVGGAGEKLFF. The CDR3 region has the DNA TGTGCCACCAGCAGAGTAGGGGGGGCTGGGGAAAAACTGTTTTTT.

This clone was detected a few times. The chain joins TRBV5-5 to TRBJ1-4, with 9 bases identical to TRBD1. Unmatched junction bases numbered 10, after V lost 5 bases and J lost 8 bases. This CDR3 is 15 amino acids long. Germline V CDR1 and CDR2: SGHKS, YYEKEE (reference sequence). CDR3: CASSSTGGYAEKLFF. DNA for the CDR3: TGTGCCAGCAGTTCGACAGGGGGATACGCCGAAAAACTGTTTTTT.

The V gene is TRBV4-1, the J gene TRBJ1-3; possibly TRBD1 for D (5 bases). Trimming removed 0 bases from V and 2 bases from J, with 8 bases in between. Germline V gives CDR1 MGHRA, CDR2 YSYEKL. The CDR3 runs to 15 residues. The CDR3 is CASSQEQGTGNTIYF. In DNA, the CDR3 is TGCGCCAGCAGCCAAGAGCAGGGCACTGGAAACACCATATATTTT.

V gene TRBV11-2 combines with J gene TRBJ1-6; D remains unclear. Germline-derived CDR1 and CDR2 are SGHAT and FQNNGV. The CDR3 is 16 amino acids. V lost 5 bases and J lost 9, with 20 bases in between. CDR3 region: CASSASSGVLGSPLHF. The CDR3 DNA reads as TGTGCCAGCAGCGCATCGTCCGGGGTTTTGGGTTCACCCCTCCACTTT.

This chain links TRBV4-2 with TRBJ2-7; a weak D match, TRBD2 (6 bases). In germline, CDR1 is LGHNA, CDR2 YNFKEQ. Trimming shortened V by 2 bases and J by 7 bases, and 18 bases separated the two germline ends. The CDR3 extends over 15 amino acids. In DNA, the CDR3 is TGTGCCAGCAGCCAATTTACGGGGGACCTCTTGGAGCAGTACTTC. This codes for CASSQFTGDLLEQYF.

This chain connects TRBV2 to TRBJ1-3; D might be TRBD1 (6 bases). Germline V CDR1 and CDR2: SNHLY, FYNNEI. The CDR3 length is 16 residues. With 3 bases removed from V and 3 bases from J, the gap between germline ends came to 15 bases. CDR3 sequence reads: CASSETGQIRGNTIYF. The CDR3 coding sequence is TGTGCCAGCAGTGAGACAGGCCAGATCCGTGGAAACACCATATATTTT.

The chain employs TRBV7-9 and TRBJ2-1; a possible D gene is TRBD1 (6 bases). This CDR3 comprises 12 residues. CDR1 is SEHNR, CDR2 FQNEAQ, per germline (reference sequence). Trimming removed 4 bases from V and 8 bases from J, with 9 bases in between. The CDR3 nucleotides are TGTGCCAGCAGCTGGAACAGGGATGAGCAGTTCTTC. Its protein product is CASSWNRDEQFF.

V gene TRBV3-1 (or the pseudogene TRBV3-2) combines with J gene TRBJ2-7, with 12 bases fitting TRBD2. The V gene end was trimmed by 8 bases and the J gene end by 3 bases; junction bases not matched to a gene: 2. The CDR3 has 13 amino acids. Germline loops: CDR1 LGHDT, CDR2 YNNKEL (reference sequence). In nucleotides, the CDR3 is TGTGCCAGCCGGACTAGCGGGGACTACGAGCAGTACTTC. Residues: CASRTSGDYEQYF.

This chain connects TRBV15 to TRBJ1-5; 7 bases match TRBD1. V was clipped by 5 bases and J by 3 bases; unmatched bases: 4. The germline CDR1 and CDR2 sequences are LNHNV and YYDKDF (reference sequence). The CDR3 is made up of 14 amino acids. The CDR3 DNA reads as TGTGCCACCAGCCACAGGGGCTACAATCAGCCCCAGCATTTT. Protein product: CATSHRGYNQPQHF.

The CDR3 is CASSPSGGHSNEQFF. CDR3 bases: TGTGCCAGCAGTCCTAGTGGGGGCCATAGCAATGAGCAGTTCTTC. The chain links TRBV2 to TRBJ2-1; D possibly corresponds to TRBD1 (6 bases). The CDR3 runs to 15 residues. CDR1 SNHLY and CDR2 FYNNEI come from the germline V gene. V was cut by 5 bases and J by 6 bases, with 17 bases left in between.

The V gene is TRBV12-3 or TRBV12-4, the J gene TRBJ1-1, with 8 bases matching TRBD1. V dropped 4 bases and J dropped 4; count of bases not matched to a gene: 2. The CDR3 sequence is 13 residues long. The CDR3 loop reads CASSSQGATEAFF. The CDR3 nucleotides are TGTGCCAGCAGTTCTCAGGGGGCCACTGAAGCTTTCTTT.

The chain is built from TRBV4-2 and TRBJ1-6; no clear D. Trimming pared 0 bases from V and 10 bases from J, leaving 13 bases between. The CDR3 runs 15 residues. Germline-derived CDR1 and CDR2 are LGHNA and YNFKEQ. CDR3 loop: CASSQEDPQASPLHF. The DNA for the CDR3 is TGTGCCAGCAGCCAAGAAGACCCGCAGGCCTCACCCCTCCACTTT.

This clone was recorded once. The gene calls are TRBV27 and TRBJ2-2, with D tentatively TRBD1 (5 bases). In germline, CDR1 is MNHEY, CDR2 SMNVEV (reference sequence). The CDR3 loop spans 17 amino acids. The V end was cut by 3 bases, the J end by 1 base, with 15 bases between. This chain's CDR3 is CASSFTWGGLNTGELFF. CDR3 in DNA: TGTGCCAGCAGTTTCACCTGGGGCGGATTGAACACCGGGGAGCTGTTTTTT.

The chain employs TRBV7-2 and TRBJ2-5; D is uncertain. Germline V gene lookup returns CDR1 SGHTA and CDR2 FQGNSA. The CDR3 sequence is 12 residues long. The ends were cut back, 3 bases at V and 8 bases at J, with 10 bases in the middle. The CDR3 reads CASSFPGGTQYF. For the CDR3, the DNA is TGTGCCAGCAGCTTCCCCGGCGGCACCCAGTACTTC.

The V and J genes are TRBV5-4 and TRBJ1-6, with a weak D call TRBD1 (6 bases). Germline CDR1 and CDR2: SGHNT and YYREEE (reference sequence). The CDR3 is 15 residues long. V lost 6 bases to trimming and J lost 6 bases, with 16 bases between them. Here the CDR3 reads CASTLGGQFNSPLHF. The DNA for the CDR3 is TGTGCCAGCACCCTTGGAGGACAGTTTAATTCACCCCTCCACTTT.

The rearrangement links TRBV6-5 to TRBJ2-5; D may be TRBD1 (5 bases). Looked up from germline, CDR1 is MNHEY and CDR2 is SVGAGI. Deletions cut 7 bases from V and 5 bases from J, with 8 bases between. The CDR3 loop spans 11 amino acids. The CDR3 DNA reads as TGTGCCAGCACAAAGGGGGAGACCCAGTACTTC. Translating gives CASTKGETQYF.

This chain uses TRBV6-6 with TRBJ2-1; TRBD2 matches 9 bases. V shed 6 bases, J shed 6 bases, and the junction held 9 bases outside the gene matches. The CDR3 loop spans 15 amino acids. The germline V gene has CDR1 MNHNY and CDR2 SVGAGI (reference sequence). The CDR3 DNA is TGTGCCAGCAGGTTAGCGGGGGCCCGGTCCAATGAGCAGTTCTTC. Its translation is CASRLAGARSNEQFF.

The chain recombines TRBV19 with TRBJ2-7; possibly TRBD2 for D (7 bases). Trimming removed 2 bases from V and 7 bases from J, with 18 bases in between. The CDR3 extends over 15 amino acids. CDR1 is LNHDA and CDR2 is SQIVND in the germline V gene (reference sequence). The CDR3 DNA reads TGTGCCAGTAGTATATCGGGGGGCGCGATAAAGGAGCAGTACTTC. The encoded protein is CASSISGGAIKEQYF. Complete variable domain (other parts from reference TRBV19 and TRBJ2-7): DGGITQSPKYLFRKEGQNVTLSCEQNLNHDAMYWYRQDPGQGLRLIYYSQIVNDFQKGDIAEGYSVSREKKESFPLTVTSAQKNPTAFYLCASSISGGAIKEQYFGPGTRLTVT.

J is TRBJ1-5 and V is TRBV19, with TRBD1 matching over 10 bases. Germline CDR1 is LNHDA and CDR2 is SQIVND (reference sequence). The length of the CDR3 is 17 residues. Trimming cost V 0 bases and J 3 bases; bases outside gene matches: 5. The CDR3 DNA follows: TGTGCCAGTAGTATAGAGGGACAGGGGTACGTCAATCAGCCCCAGCATTTT. Translating gives CASSIEGQGYVNQPQHF.

The J gene is TRBJ2-3, the V gene TRBV27; possible D gene TRBD2, 5 bases. This CDR3 contains 16 residues. Germline V gene data show CDR1 as MNHEY and CDR2 as SMNVEV (reference sequence). V shed 6 bases and J shed 0 bases, with 16 bases lying between them. DNA for the CDR3: TGTGCCAGCAGCTCCGCCGGGGTCCCTAGCACAGATACGCAGTATTTT. It encodes CASSSAGVPSTDTQYF.

The CDR3 reads CASSYGADYGYTF. The CDR3 nucleotides are TGTGCCAGCAGTTACGGGGCGGACTATGGCTACACCTTC. V and J are TRBV6-5 and TRBJ1-2; tentatively, D is TRBD1 (5 bases). The V end was cut by 2 bases, the J end by 3 bases, with 7 bases between. CDR1 MNHEY and CDR2 SVGAGI come from the germline V gene. The CDR3 has 13 amino acids.

The chain is built from TRBV2 and TRBJ1-5, with D perhaps matching TRBD1 (6 bases). Germline loops: CDR1 SNHLY, CDR2 FYNNEI. Trimming removed 5 bases from V and 6 bases from J, with 14 bases in between. The CDR3 is 14 residues long. CDR3 nucleotides: TGTGCCAGCAGTAAGACAGGTTTTGGTCAGCCCCAGCATTTT. It encodes CASSKTGFGQPQHF.

Here the CDR3 reads CASAKGQGWGNTIYF. For the CDR3, the DNA is TGTGCCAGCGCAAAGGGACAGGGGTGGGGAAACACCATATATTTT. This chain uses TRBV27 with TRBJ1-3; 10 bases fit TRBD1. The CDR3 is 15 amino acids. V lost 8 bases and J lost 4; bases outside the gene matches: 8. Germline values: CDR1 MNHEY, CDR2 SMNVEV (reference sequence).

This chain uses TRBV5-1 with TRBJ2-2; possible D gene TRBD2, 6 bases. This CDR3 region has 14 residues. Between the trimmed V and J ends, which lost 5 bases and 6 bases, there was a span of 14 bases. The germline gives CDR1 SGHRS, CDR2 YFSETQ. The CDR3 protein is CASRGGTVAGELFF. The CDR3 coding sequence is TGCGCCAGCAGGGGCGGGACCGTAGCCGGGGAGCTGTTTTTT.

This clone is a singleton in its sample. The rearrangement uses TRBV5-4 and TRBJ2-3; 11 bases are a match to TRBD1. Unmatched junction bases numbered 6, after V lost 5 bases and J lost 4 bases. Germline V gene data show CDR1 as SGHNT and CDR2 as YYREEE (reference sequence). The CDR3 contains 15 residues. CDR3 DNA: TGTGCCAGCAGTTCCGGGACAGGGGGTCCAGATACGCAGTATTTT. Translated, it gives CASSSGTGGPDTQYF.

The chain links TRBV10-1 to TRBJ2-1, with D possibly matching TRBD2 (6 bases). CDR3 length: 14 residues. The germline V and J ends were trimmed by 9 bases and 3 bases, with 15 bases remaining between them. CDR1 and CDR2 (germline): WNHNN, SYGVQD (reference sequence). The DNA for the CDR3 is TGCGCCAGGATTTTCGGGACTCACTACAATGAGCAGTTCTTC. This translates into CARIFGTHYNEQFF.

V is TRBV19 and J is TRBJ1-2; no definite D call. CDR1 LNHDA and CDR2 SQIVND come from the germline V gene (reference sequence). The CDR3 has 12 amino acids. V lost 3 bases and J 7 bases, leaving 9 bases between the germline ends. CDR3 amino acids: CASSIGVGGYTF. For the CDR3, the DNA is TGTGCCAGTAGTATCGGGGTTGGTGGCTACACCTTC.

This sequence joins TRBV4-1 and TRBJ1-1; D gene ambiguous. Germline V gives CDR1 MGHRA, CDR2 YSYEKL. The CDR3 runs to 14 residues. V lost 3 bases, J lost 1 base, and 9 bases lay in between. The CDR3 region is CASSHGLENTEAFF. CDR3 in DNA: TGCGCCAGCAGCCATGGACTGGAGAACACTGAAGCTTTCTTT.